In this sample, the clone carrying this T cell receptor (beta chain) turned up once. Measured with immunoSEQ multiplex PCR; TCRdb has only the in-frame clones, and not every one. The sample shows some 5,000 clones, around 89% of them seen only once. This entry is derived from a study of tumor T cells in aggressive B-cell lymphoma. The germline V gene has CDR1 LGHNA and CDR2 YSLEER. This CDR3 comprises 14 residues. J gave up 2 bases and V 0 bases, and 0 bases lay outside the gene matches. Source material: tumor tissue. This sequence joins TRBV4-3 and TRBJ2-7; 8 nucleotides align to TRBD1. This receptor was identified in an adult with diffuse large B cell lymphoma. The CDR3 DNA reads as TGCGCCAGCAGCCAAGAACAGGGGGCCTACGAGCAGTACTTC. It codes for CASSQEQGAYEQYF.